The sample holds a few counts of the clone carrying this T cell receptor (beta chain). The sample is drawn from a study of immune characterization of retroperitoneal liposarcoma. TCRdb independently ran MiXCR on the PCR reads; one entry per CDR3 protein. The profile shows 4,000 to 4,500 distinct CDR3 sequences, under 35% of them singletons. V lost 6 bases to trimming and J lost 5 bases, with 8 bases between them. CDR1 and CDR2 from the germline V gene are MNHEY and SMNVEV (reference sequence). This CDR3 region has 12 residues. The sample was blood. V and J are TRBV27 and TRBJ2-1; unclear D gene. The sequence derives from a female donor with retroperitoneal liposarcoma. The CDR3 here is CASSQFNNEQFF. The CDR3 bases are TGTGCCAGCAGCCAGTTCAACAATGAGCAGTTCTTC.